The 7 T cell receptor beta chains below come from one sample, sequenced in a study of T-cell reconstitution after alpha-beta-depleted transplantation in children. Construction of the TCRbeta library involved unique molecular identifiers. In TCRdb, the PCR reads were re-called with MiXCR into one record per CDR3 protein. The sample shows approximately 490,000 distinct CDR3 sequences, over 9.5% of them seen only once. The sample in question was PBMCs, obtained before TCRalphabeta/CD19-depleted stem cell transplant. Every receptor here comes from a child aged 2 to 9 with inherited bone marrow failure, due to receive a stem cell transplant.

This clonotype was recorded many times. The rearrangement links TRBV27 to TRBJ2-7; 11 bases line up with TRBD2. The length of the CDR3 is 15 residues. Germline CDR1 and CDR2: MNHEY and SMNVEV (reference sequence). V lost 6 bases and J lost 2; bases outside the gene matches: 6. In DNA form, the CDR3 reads TGTGCCAGCAGGGAGGGGACTAGCGGTCCCTACGAGCAGTACTTC. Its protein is CASREGTSGPYEQYF.

CDR3 sequence reads: CASSLPSLAVASYEQYF. The CDR3 bases are TGTGCCAGCAGCCTTCCTTCACTAGCGGTCGCCTCCTACGAGCAGTACTTC. V gene TRBV7-2 combines with J gene TRBJ2-7, with TRBD2 matching 8 bases. The germline CDR1 and CDR2 sequences are SGHTA and FQGNSA. The CDR3 is 17 amino acids. V dropped 5 bases and J dropped 0; count of bases not matched to a gene: 12.

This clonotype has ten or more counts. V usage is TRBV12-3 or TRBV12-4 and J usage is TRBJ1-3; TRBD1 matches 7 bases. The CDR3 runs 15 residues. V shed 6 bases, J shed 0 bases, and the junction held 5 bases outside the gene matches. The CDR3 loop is CASRRDSHSGNTIYF. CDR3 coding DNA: TGTGCCAGCAGACGGGACAGCCACTCTGGAAACACCATATATTTT.

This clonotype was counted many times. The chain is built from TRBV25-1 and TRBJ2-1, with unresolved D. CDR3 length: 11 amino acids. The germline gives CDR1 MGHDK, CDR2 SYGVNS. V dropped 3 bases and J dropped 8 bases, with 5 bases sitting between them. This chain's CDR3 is CASSEVYEQFF. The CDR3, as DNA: TGTGCCAGCAGTGAGGTCTATGAGCAGTTCTTC.

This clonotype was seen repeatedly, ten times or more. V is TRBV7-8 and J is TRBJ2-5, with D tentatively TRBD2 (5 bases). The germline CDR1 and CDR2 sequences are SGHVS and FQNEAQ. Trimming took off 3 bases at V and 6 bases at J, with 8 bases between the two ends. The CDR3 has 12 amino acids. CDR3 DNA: TGTGCCAGCAGCTTCGGGGAAAAGACCCAGTACTTC. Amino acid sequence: CASSFGEKTQYF.

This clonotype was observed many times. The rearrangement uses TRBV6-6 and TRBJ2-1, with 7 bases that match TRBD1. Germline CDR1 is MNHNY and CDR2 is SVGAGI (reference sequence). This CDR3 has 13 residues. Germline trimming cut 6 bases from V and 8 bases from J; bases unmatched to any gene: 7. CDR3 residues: CASRNDRVDEQFF. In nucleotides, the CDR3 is TGTGCCAGCAGAAATGACAGGGTCGATGAGCAGTTCTTC.

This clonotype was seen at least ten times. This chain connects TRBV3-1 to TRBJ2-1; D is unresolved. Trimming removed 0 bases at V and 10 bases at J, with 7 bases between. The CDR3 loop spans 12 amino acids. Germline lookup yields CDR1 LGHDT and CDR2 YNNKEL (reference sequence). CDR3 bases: TGTGCCAGCAGCCAAGAGCACGGGGAGCAGTTCTTC. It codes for CASSQEHGEQFF.